This paragraph reports one TCR beta chain. Other DNA variants within this sample encode the same CDR3. Original processing methods: From reference gene primer amplification, estimates of nucleated cell counts were derived. Libraries were prepared by immunoSEQ multiplex PCR; TCRdb keeps only in-frame clonotypes and omits some of them. D and trimming were read from the DNA, whereas the V and J calls and clone size are those reported in that table. The table includes about 300,000 clones, roughly 85% detected once. This sample was included in a study of blood T cell repertoires in COVID-19. Study details: Specimens from acute and convalescent COVID-19 originated in the United States, Italy and Spain.

The cohort comprised adults aged about 18 to 89 years residing in approximately 22 US areas. Participants reported their clinical history, and cohort assignment relied on those reports. Germline loops: CDR1 MNHNS, CDR2 SASEGT. J gave up 7 bases and V 2 bases, and 4 bases lay outside the gene matches. The CDR3 runs to 14 residues. Source material: PBMCs or T cells enriched from blood (not recorded which). This receptor was taken from a woman in her twenties or thirties who had recovered from COVID-19. The rearrangement joins TRBV6-1 to TRBJ2-2; TRBD1 agrees at 7 bases. The CDR3 is CASSERQGDGELFF. The CDR3 nucleotides are TGTGCCAGCAGTGAAAGACAGGGCGACGGGGAGCTGTTTTTT.